These 21 T cell receptor beta chains share one sample of origin, sequenced in a study of blood T cell repertoires in COVID-19 (dated by TCRdb to the early 2020s). To prepare the library, the immunoSEQ multiplex PCR assay was applied. This immuneACCESS table, as held by TCRdb, lists in-frame sequences with V and J called but not all clones. Of the missing ones, under half trace to an unresolved V gene in checked studies; the others have no known cause. The table for this sample lists under 150,000 clones; under 90% of them were counted only once. The top ten constitute roughly 4.3% of the sample. Material for sequencing was PBMCs or T cells enriched from blood (not recorded which). The receptors shown here come from a man over 45 in a cohort exposed to, infected with or recovered from COVID-19 (not recorded which).

This clone was counted once. V usage is TRBV18 and J usage is TRBJ1-1; D possibly corresponds to TRBD1 (5 bases). The CDR3 spans 15 residues. The ends were cut back, 2 bases at V and 1 base at J, with 11 bases in the middle. Germline-derived CDR1 and CDR2 are KGHSH and LQKENI. Here the CDR3 reads CASSPGLGGNTEAFF. The CDR3 DNA reads as TGTGCCAGCTCACCAGGCCTCGGGGGGAACACTGAAGCTTTCTTT. The whole variable domain, remainder taken from reference TRBV18 and TRBJ1-1, is NAGVMQNPRHLVRRRGQEARLRCSPMKGHSHVYWYRQLPEEGLKFMVYLQKENIIDESGMPKERFSAEFPKEGPSILRIQQVVRGDSAAYFCASSPGLGGNTEAFFGQGTRLTVV.

The CDR3 bases are TGCGCCAGCAGCTTGGAGCCCAGGGCAAGCACAGATACGCAGTATTTT. Residues: CASSLEPRASTDTQYF. This chain links TRBV5-1 with TRBJ2-3; weak D call: TRBD1 (5 bases). The germline gives CDR1 SGHRS, CDR2 YFSETQ. Trimming removed 0 bases at V and 0 bases at J, with 11 bases between. The CDR3 is 16 residues long.

The chain links TRBV5-6 to TRBJ2-6, with a possible D match to TRBD2 (5 bases). This CDR3 spans 15 amino acids. Germline CDR1 is SGHDT and CDR2 is YYEEEE. Trimming shortened V by 5 bases and J by 4 bases, and 13 bases separated the two germline ends. CDR3 DNA: TGTGCCAGCAGTCGGCCGGGGTCAGGGGCCAACGTCCTGACTTTC. Its translation is CASSRPGSGANVLTF.

J is TRBJ1-1 and V is TRBV5-6; TRBD1 matches 7 bases. Germline assignment: CDR1 SGHDT and CDR2 YYEEEE. The CDR3 has 14 amino acids. V trimming: 5 bases; J trimming: 0 bases; junction bases outside the gene matches: 4. The CDR3 protein is CASRPDRMNTEAFF. The CDR3 coding sequence is TGTGCCAGCAGACCGGACAGGATGAACACTGAAGCTTTCTTT.

The chain couples TRBV4-3 to TRBJ2-7, with TRBD2 matching over 8 bases. Trimming removed 3 bases from V and 7 bases from J; junction bases left unmatched: 14. The CDR3 spans 16 residues. The germline V gene has CDR1 LGHNA and CDR2 YSLEER. CDR3 DNA sequence: TGCGCCAGCAGCCAGCAGAGTAGCGGGGTAGGTTTGGAGCAGTACTTC. Protein: CASSQQSSGVGLEQYF.

The V and J genes are TRBV28 and TRBJ1-4; 8 nucleotides align to TRBD1. Germline values: CDR1 MDHEN, CDR2 SYDVKM. This CDR3 has 14 amino acids. The trim removed 3 bases at V and 3 bases at J, leaving 0 bases unmatched. CDR3 bases: TGTGCCAGCAGTTTCAGGGGGCCTAATGAAAAACTGTTTTTT. Its protein product is CASSFRGPNEKLFF.

This rearrangement joins TRBV5-1 to TRBJ1-3; D is unclear. The CDR3 covers 14 residues. From germline, CDR1 is SGHRS and CDR2 YFSETQ. V lost 2 bases to trimming and J lost 0 bases, with 6 bases between them. CDR3 amino acids: CASSLLSSGNTIYF. Written as DNA, the CDR3 is TGCGCCAGCAGCTTACTGAGCTCTGGAAACACCATATATTTT.

This clone was found a few times. The rearrangement links TRBV7-9 to TRBJ2-2, with TRBD1 matching over 8 bases. The germline V gene has CDR1 SEHNR and CDR2 FQNEAQ (reference sequence). The CDR3 loop spans 13 amino acids. The V segment lost 5 bases and the J segment 7 bases; nucleotides outside the gene matches: 3. CDR3 DNA sequence: TGTGCCAGCAGCCCAGGGGGCAGCGGGGAGCTGTTTTTT. Its translation is CASSPGGSGELFF.

The sample holds a few counts of this clone. The genes are TRBV30 and TRBJ1-4; D is ambiguous. The V and J ends lost 0 bases and 2 bases respectively, with 13 bases between them. Germline CDR1 is GTSNPN and CDR2 is SVGIG (reference sequence). This CDR3 spans 16 amino acids. The CDR3 protein is CAWSVSGLSTNEKLFF. In DNA, the CDR3 is TGTGCCTGGAGTGTTTCCGGGTTGTCGACTAATGAAAAACTGTTTTTT.

The V and J genes are TRBV27 and TRBJ2-1, with D hard to call. This CDR3 is 15 amino acids long. Trimming removed 6 bases at V and 2 bases at J, with 14 bases between. Per germline, CDR1 MNHEY and CDR2 SMNVEV (reference sequence). CDR3 bases: TGTGCCAGCAGCGTTGGCGGAGCCCCCTACAATGAGCAGTTCTTC. Residues: CASSVGGAPYNEQFF.

The J gene is TRBJ2-1, the V gene TRBV7-2, with TRBD2 identical over 10 bases. The trim removed 3 bases at V and 6 bases at J, leaving 5 bases unmatched. The CDR3 has 15 residues. Germline CDR1 reads SGHTA; CDR2 reads FQGNSA. CDR3 bases: TGTGCCAGCAGCTTCTCAGCGGGGGGGCTCAATGAGCAGTTCTTC. Translating gives CASSFSAGGLNEQFF.

The chain combines TRBV7-2 with TRBJ2-7, with D perhaps matching TRBD2 (6 bases). The CDR3 is 13 amino acids. The V end was cut by 5 bases, the J end by 6 bases, with 14 bases between. The germline gives CDR1 SGHTA, CDR2 FQGNSA. The DNA for the CDR3 is TGTGCCAGCAGCACGGGACTTCTCCGCGAGCAGTACTTC. It codes for CASSTGLLREQYF.

This chain joins TRBV15 and TRBJ2-7; TRBD2 matches at 13 bases. Germline V CDR1 and CDR2: LNHNV, YYDKDF (reference sequence). The CDR3 is 19 residues long. V lost 0 bases and J lost 7; bases outside the gene matches: 15. The CDR3 DNA is TGTGCCACCAGCAGAGATTGGGGTAAAGGACTAGCGGGAGCAAGGGAGCAGTACTTC. Protein product: CATSRDWGKGLAGAREQYF.

The gene calls are TRBV24-1 and TRBJ2-1; 8 bases fit TRBD2. V lost 2 bases, J lost 7 bases, and 12 bases stayed unmatched. The germline CDR1 and CDR2 sequences are KGHDR and SFDVKD. The CDR3 length is 17 residues. The CDR3, as DNA: TGTGCCACCAGTGATTCCGGGACTAGTGGCCCACTGAATGAGCAGTTCTTC. Its translation: CATSDSGTSGPLNEQFF.

The chain uses TRBV27 and TRBJ1-1; D is unresolved. Germline lookup yields CDR1 MNHEY and CDR2 SMNVEV (reference sequence). CDR3 length equals 14 residues. Trimming took off 6 bases at V and 2 bases at J, with 13 bases between the two ends. CDR3 in amino acids: CASSLWASNTEAFF. The DNA of the CDR3 is TGTGCCAGCAGCCTATGGGCCTCAAACACTGAAGCTTTCTTT.

This clone has a single count. Distinct nucleotide sequences in the sample also encode this CDR3. V is TRBV7-9 and J is TRBJ2-1; D perhaps matches TRBD1 (6 bases). V was pared by 1 base and J by 6 bases, with 10 bases between. The CDR3 totals 14 residues. Germline V CDR1 and CDR2: SEHNR, FQNEAQ (reference sequence). CDR3 amino acids: CASSLGGGGNEQFF. The CDR3 DNA is TGTGCCAGCAGCTTAGGAGGGGGTGGCAATGAGCAGTTCTTC.

The V gene is TRBV7-8, the J gene TRBJ2-1, with D perhaps matching TRBD2 (5 bases). V was pared by 5 bases and J by 0 bases, with 11 bases between. CDR1 SGHVS and CDR2 FQNEAQ come from the germline V gene. This CDR3 has 15 amino acids. The CDR3 DNA reads TGTGCCAGCAGCGTTAGCGTGACCTCCTACAATGAGCAGTTCTTC. It encodes CASSVSVTSYNEQFF.

The rearrangement links TRBV21-1 to TRBJ1-1. TRBV21-1 corresponds to a pseudogene. The CDR3 is 19 residues long. The CDR3 DNA sequence: TGTGCCAGCAGCAATCCAACCCCTCCGGGGGGGAGGGATAACACTGAAGCTTTCTTT. The encoded protein is CASSNPTPPGGRDNTEAFF.

Written as DNA, the CDR3 is TGTGCCAGCAGCCCGGGACAGGGTCAGACCCAGTACTTC. It codes for CASSPGQGQTQYF. The chain recombines TRBV2 with TRBJ2-5; 9 bases are a match to TRBD1. Losses at the gene ends were 6 bases for V and 6 bases for J; bases not matched to a gene: 5. The germline V gene encodes CDR1 SNHLY and CDR2 FYNNEI. CDR3 length: 13 amino acids.

This clone appeared once. The J gene is TRBJ2-1, the V gene TRBV7-9; 9 bases align to TRBD2. The CDR3 consists of 15 residues. The germline V gene has CDR1 SEHNR and CDR2 FQNEAQ (reference sequence). With 10 bases clipped from V and 7 bases from J, the junction kept 14 bases outside the gene matches. The CDR3 DNA reads as TGTGCCATTTCCAACCCGGGGCTAGCGGGAAATGAGCAGTTCTTC. Its translation is CAISNPGLAGNEQFF.

The CDR3 DNA is TGCGCCAGCAGCTCACAGGGAACTGAAGCTTTCTTT. Its translation: CASSSQGTEAFF. The rearrangement links TRBV5-1 to TRBJ1-1; a weak D match, TRBD1 (6 bases). CDR3 length: 12 residues. The germline CDR1 and CDR2 sequences are SGHRS and YFSETQ. V was shortened by 3 bases and J by 5 bases, with 8 bases between the two germline ends.